This T cell receptor (beta chain) derives from a study of blood T cell repertoires in COVID-19. This clone was picked up one time. V was cut by 1 base and J by 1 base, with 17 bases left in between. CDR1 and CDR2 from the germline V gene are SGHTS and YDEGEE. The CDR3 is 17 amino acids. The repertoire was sequenced with immunoSEQ multiplex PCR; TCRdb's copy has only in-frame clones and lacks some. Here the sample spans 140,000 to 150,000 clones, 86% being singletons. The TCR originated in a man aged 50 or older who had recovered from COVID-19. Specimen: PBMCs or T cells enriched from blood (not recorded which). The chain links TRBV5-8 to TRBJ1-1, with unresolved D. As DNA, the CDR3 is TGTGCCAGCAGCTTGCCTCCCCAGGCGGAGGAGAACACTGAAGCTTTCTTT. This codes for CASSLPPQAEENTEAFF.